The 4 T cell receptor beta chains in this list originate from one sample, sequenced in a study of identifying expanded T cells in peripheral blood. Clones were read by immunoSEQ multiplex PCR, and TCRdb kept only the in-frame ones, dropping some. Of more than 85,000 clones listed, 88% are singletons. Sequencing was carried out using blood. Receptors were obtained from a person aged 18 to 69 in good health.

The gene calls are TRBV7-2 and TRBJ2-7, with TRBD1 identical over 9 bases. CDR3 length: 15 amino acids. V lost 5 bases, J lost 3 bases, and 8 bases stayed unmatched. Germline V gene lookup returns CDR1 SGHTA and CDR2 FQGNSA. CDR3 in amino acids: CASSPGTGQFYEQYF. The CDR3 region has the DNA TGTGCCAGCAGCCCCGGGACAGGGCAATTCTACGAGCAGTACTTC.

The chain recombines TRBV6-6 with TRBJ1-1, with D perhaps TRBD1 (6 bases). Per the germline V gene, CDR1 is MNHNY and CDR2 is SVGAGI (reference sequence). Deletions cut 1 base from V and 1 base from J, with 13 bases between. The CDR3 contains 16 residues. CDR3 region: CASSYFIGGSNTEAFF. DNA for the CDR3: TGTGCCAGCAGTTACTTTATTGGGGGCTCGAACACTGAAGCTTTCTTT.

J is TRBJ1-4 and V is TRBV6-5; 9 nucleotides agree with TRBD1. V shed 6 bases, J shed 2 bases, and the junction held 4 bases outside the gene matches. The V gene's germline CDR1 is MNHEY and CDR2 SVGAGI. This CDR3 comprises 15 residues. CDR3 protein: CASRWTGATNEKLFF. The CDR3 bases are TGTGCCAGCAGGTGGACAGGGGCGACTAATGAAAAACTGTTTTTT.

The rearrangement links TRBV6-5 to TRBJ1-1; TRBD1 is a possible D gene (5 bases). Trimming cost V 7 bases and J 3 bases, with 12 bases left between them. Per the germline V gene, CDR1 is MNHEY and CDR2 is SVGAGI. CDR3 length: 13 amino acids. As DNA, the CDR3 is TGTGCCAGCACGCAGGTGGGGCACACTGAAGCTTTCTTT. Its translation is CASTQVGHTEAFF.